The entry that follows covers one TCR beta chain sequence. What it binds is unknown. This record belongs to a study of early T cells in non-severe SARS-CoV-2 infection. Across the whole study: Chains from this unsorted whole-blood bulk RNA could not be paired. Study observations and caveats: Anti-spike CD8 specificities were favored by VDJdb matching, whose results missed private and CD4 specificities.

The CDR3 loop spans 13 amino acids. V lost 4 bases and J lost 2, with 9 bases in between. Germline V gives CDR1 SGHNT, CDR2 YYREEE (reference sequence). Individual cDNA molecules were tagged with unique molecular identifiers, the study reported. Each CDR3 protein gets one entry after TCRdb re-called the 5' RACE reads with MiXCR. This table has tens of thousands of distinct CDR3 sequences, 9.5% to 15% appearing once. This TCR was recovered from an adult who was a healthcare worker with PCR-confirmed SARS-CoV-2 infection or an uninfected control (not recorded which). The chain links TRBV5-4 to TRBJ2-5; possible D gene TRBD2, 5 bases. The sequencing sample was made of whole blood. The CDR3 DNA sequence: TGTGCCAGCAGCGGAGGAGAACAAGAGACCCAGTACTTC. Its protein product is CASSGGEQETQYF.